These 18 T cell receptor beta chains originate from one sample sequenced in a study of post-analysis software for immune sequencing data. Unique molecular identifiers were built into the TCR beta cDNA libraries. A single record per CDR3 protein comes from TCRdb applying MiXCR to the PCR reads. The sample lists 150,000 to 200,000 distinct CDR3 sequences; 35% to 40% were seen once. The source was blood, collected after autologous hematopoietic stem cell transplantation. The source is a girl between 10 and 17 years old with multiple sclerosis.

The table lists this clonotype with a few counts. This chain links TRBV20-1 with TRBJ2-7; 9 bases agree with TRBD2. This CDR3 has 15 amino acids. CDR1 and CDR2 from the germline V gene are DFQATT and SNEGSKA (reference sequence). Trimming cost V 4 bases and J 3 bases; bases outside gene matches: 10. The CDR3 sequence is CSATPRTSAYYEQYF. DNA of the CDR3: TGCAGTGCTACTCCCCGGACTAGCGCCTACTACGAGCAGTACTTC.

The chain joins TRBV11-2 to TRBJ2-7; D call uncertain. This CDR3 has 12 amino acids. The V gene's germline CDR1 is SGHAT and CDR2 FQNNGV. Trimming took 4 bases from V and 2 from J, leaving 6 bases between them. CDR3 bases: TGTGCCAGCAGCTGGTCAACCTACGAGCAGTACTTC. Amino acid sequence: CASSWSTYEQYF.

This clonotype turned up a few times. The chain has TRBV20-1 and TRBJ2-7; D is ambiguous. V gave up 4 bases and J gave up 7 bases, with 14 bases separating them. The germline CDR1 and CDR2 sequences are DFQATT and SNEGSKA (reference sequence). CDR3 length: 12 amino acids. This CDR3 reads CSATRTSREQYF. As DNA, the CDR3 is TGCAGTGCTACCCGGACCTCTCGGGAGCAGTACTTC.

In its sample, this clonotype was seen a few times. The rearrangement joins TRBV4-3 to TRBJ1-2; 11 bases map to TRBD1. The V and J ends lost 2 bases and 7 bases, in that order; junction bases with no gene match: 6. This CDR3 has 15 amino acids. The V gene's germline CDR1 is LGHNA and CDR2 YSLEER. The CDR3 loop reads CASSQIGQGAGGYTF. The CDR3 bases are TGCGCCAGCAGCCAAATAGGACAGGGGGCGGGTGGCTACACCTTC.

The chain carries TRBV6-6 and TRBJ2-7; the match to TRBD2 covers 8 bases. The CDR3 covers 17 residues. CDR1 and CDR2 from the germline V gene are MNHNY and SVGAGI (reference sequence). The ends lost 2 bases at V and 3 bases at J; junction bases unmatched: 12. The CDR3 sequence is CASSYEGSGTKFYEQYF. CDR3 DNA sequence: TGTGCCAGCAGTTACGAGGGTAGCGGGACCAAATTCTACGAGCAGTACTTC.

Concerning this clonotype: The junction shows a germline mismatch at one end, possibly a read error. The chain carries TRBV10-3 and TRBJ1-1, with TRBD1 matching 7 bases. The CDR3 covers 13 residues. Germline V CDR1 and CDR2: ENHRY, SYGVKD. The CDR3, as DNA: TGTGCCATCAGTCAGGGGGTGAACACTGAGGCTTTCTTT. Amino acid sequence: CAISQGVNTEAFF.

This chain links TRBV3-1 with TRBJ2-7, with TRBD2 matching 14 bases. Unmatched junction bases numbered 10, after V lost 0 bases and J lost 3 bases. The CDR3 extends over 19 amino acids. Germline loops: CDR1 LGHDT, CDR2 YNNKEL (reference sequence). The CDR3 DNA reads as TGTGCCAGCAGCCAAGATAGCGGGACTAGCGGGAGAAAAAGCTACGAGCAGTACTTC. The encoded protein is CASSQDSGTSGRKSYEQYF.

The genes are TRBV4-1 and TRBJ1-5; D unclear. Germline V gives CDR1 MGHRA, CDR2 YSYEKL. V lost 0 bases and J lost 4, with 13 bases in between. This CDR3 comprises 16 residues. The DNA of the CDR3 is TGCGCCAGCAGCCAAGAGGCAGTTATACGGAATCAGCCCCAGCATTTT. This sequence encodes CASSQEAVIRNQPQHF.

This clonotype occurred once. J is TRBJ2-1 and V is TRBV30; D gene ambiguous. Per germline, CDR1 GTSNPN and CDR2 SVGIG (reference sequence). V lost 4 bases, J lost 3 bases, and 4 bases lay in between. The CDR3 has 11 amino acids. CDR3 nucleotides: TGTGCCTGGATCTTCTACAATGAGCAGTTCTTC. It codes for CAWIFYNEQFF.

Only a few counts were recorded for this clonotype. The chain uses TRBV6-5 and TRBJ2-4, with 10 bases lining up with TRBD1. J was trimmed by 2 bases and V by 4 bases; bases with no gene match: 14. Germline loops: CDR1 MNHEY, CDR2 SVGAGI. The CDR3 has 19 residues. CDR3 DNA sequence: TGTGCCAGCAGTTCCGCCCTGGGACAGGGGAGGCGGTCCAAAAACATTCAGTACTTC. This encodes CASSSALGQGRRSKNIQYF.

The V and J genes are TRBV2 and TRBJ2-1; D is unresolved. The CDR3 is 13 residues long. V was clipped by 3 bases and J by 5 bases, with 8 bases between them. Germline V CDR1 and CDR2: SNHLY, FYNNEI. CDR3 amino acids: CASSDPPHNEQFF. Here the CDR3 DNA reads TGTGCCAGCAGTGATCCTCCCCACAATGAGCAGTTCTTC.

This chain uses TRBV7-2 with TRBJ2-3, with D possibly being TRBD2 (5 bases). Per germline, CDR1 SGHTA and CDR2 FQGNSA. This CDR3 region has 15 residues. V dropped 3 bases and J dropped 0 bases, with 10 bases sitting between them. The CDR3 sequence: CASSLNSASTDTQYF. The CDR3 DNA sequence: TGTGCCAGCAGCTTGAATAGCGCCAGCACAGATACGCAGTATTTT.

The rearrangement joins TRBV7-8 to TRBJ1-2, with D unclear. From germline, CDR1 is SGHVS and CDR2 FQNEAQ. The CDR3 totals 14 residues. V dropped 4 bases and J dropped 1 base, with 10 bases sitting between them. The CDR3 DNA follows: TGTGCCAGCAGCTACACTTCCGATAACTATGGCTACACCTTC. Its protein is CASSYTSDNYGYTF.

The chain joins TRBV10-3 to TRBJ2-3; maybe TRBD1 (6 bases). V was clipped by 7 bases and J by 2 bases, with 7 bases between them. Germline CDR1 ENHRY, CDR2 SYGVKD. CDR3 length: 12 amino acids. The CDR3 sequence: CAITGDTDTQYF. CDR3 DNA: TGTGCCATCACAGGGGACACAGATACGCAGTATTTT.

The rearrangement links TRBV6-5 to TRBJ2-1; D could derive from TRBD1 or TRBD2 (5 bases each). The CDR3 has 12 residues. V dropped 6 bases and J dropped 8 bases, with 11 bases sitting between them. Germline CDR1 is MNHEY and CDR2 is SVGAGI. This chain's CDR3 is CASRGVSDEQFF. CDR3 DNA: TGTGCCAGCAGGGGGGTGTCGGATGAGCAGTTCTTC.

This clonotype was counted a few times. CDR3 protein: CASSQGQGGDTQYF. CDR3 nucleotide sequence: TGCGCCAGCAGCCAGGGGCAGGGGGGAGATACGCAGTATTTT. This rearrangement joins TRBV4-3 to TRBJ2-3, with D maybe TRBD1 (7 bases). Germline-derived CDR1 and CDR2 are LGHNA and YSLEER. CDR3 length: 14 residues. The V end lost 3 bases, the J end lost 5 bases, and 12 bases lay between the germline ends.

This clonotype was recorded a few times. The chain employs TRBV7-2 and TRBJ2-3; D tentatively fits TRBD1 or TRBD2 (5 bases each). V was trimmed by 4 bases and J by 1 base, leaving 15 bases between them. The CDR3 contains 16 residues. Germline loops: CDR1 SGHTA, CDR2 FQGNSA. CDR3 residues: CASSWDGLYGTDTQYF. CDR3 bases: TGTGCCAGCAGCTGGGACGGGCTCTATGGCACAGATACGCAGTATTTT.

This clonotype was counted a few times. The CDR3 loop is CASSLAGGDLSTGYTF. DNA for the CDR3: TGCGCCAGCAGCTTGGCCGGAGGTGACCTTTCGACTGGCTACACCTTC. The chain links TRBV5-1 to TRBJ1-2; D not resolved. The CDR3 spans 16 residues. Looked up from germline, CDR1 is SGHRS and CDR2 is YFSETQ. The ends were cut back, 0 bases at V and 7 bases at J, with 19 bases in the middle. The whole variable domain, filled in from reference TRBV5-1 and TRBJ1-2, reads KAGVTQTPRYLIKTRGQQVTLSCSPISGHRSVSWYQQTPGQGLQFLFEYFSETQRNKGNFPGRFSGRQFSNSRSEMNVSTLELGDSALYLCASSLAGGDLSTGYTFGSGTRLTVV.